This TCR beta chain came from a study of radiotherapy plus CTLA-4 blockade in lung cancer. Study-wide findings and caveats: Early clone dynamics of blood T cells, plus interferon-beta, reportedly predicted response best. Subsequent to radiotherapy plus ipilimumab, tumor-derived TCR clones underwent expansion in blood.

Assay used: immunoSEQ multiplex PCR; TCRdb lists only in-frame clones, some missing. The table has fewer than 85,000 clones, around 86% seen once. Note on this clone: The antigen is unknown.

Enrolled patients, whose metastatic non-small-cell lung cancer was chemo-refractory, received focal radiation plus CTLA-4 blockade with ipilimumab. The receptor comes from a human donor with non-small cell lung cancer who had stable disease on radiotherapy plus ipilimumab. Here the sequenced sample was peripheral blood, taken from a patient treated with radiotherapy plus ipilimumab.

CDR3 nucleotides: TGTGCCAGCAGCTTAGGCACGGGGGCGTCTGGAAACACCATATATTTT. Amino acids: CASSLGTGASGNTIYF. V gene TRBV7-2 combines with J gene TRBJ1-3, with a tentative D call TRBD1 (6 bases). Trimming stripped 1 base from V and 1 base from J, with 11 bases between. The CDR3 covers 16 residues. Germline V lookup: CDR1 SGHTA, CDR2 FQGNSA.